The 18 T cell receptor beta chains presented below share a single source sample, sequenced in a study of blood T cell repertoires in COVID-19. Some clones are missing from TCRdb's copy, which holds only in-frame ones; the method was immunoSEQ multiplex PCR. The table records just over 95,000 clones, about 80% of them present only once. The specimen sequenced was peripheral blood. Receptors originate from a man aged 60 to 69 with acute or convalescent COVID-19.

The chain recombines TRBV5-1 with TRBJ1-1, with D hard to call. Germline assignment: CDR1 SGHRS and CDR2 YFSETQ. The CDR3 sequence is 13 residues long. The V end lost 0 bases, the J end lost 3 bases, and 6 bases lay between the germline ends. This CDR3 is CASSLEQYTEAFF. In DNA form, the CDR3 reads TGCGCCAGCAGCTTGGAACAGTACACTGAAGCTTTCTTT. The whole variable domain, remainder taken from reference TRBV5-1 and TRBJ1-1, is KAGVTQTPRYLIKTRGQQVTLSCSPISGHRSVSWYQQTPGQGLQFLFEYFSETQRNKGNFPGRFSGRQFSNSRSEMNVSTLELGDSALYLCASSLEQYTEAFFGQGTRLTVV.

The genes are TRBV7-2 and TRBJ2-5; TRBD2 matches 10 bases. CDR1 is SGHTA and CDR2 is FQGNSA in the germline V gene. The length of the CDR3 is 17 residues. V was pared by 6 bases and J by 3 bases, with 13 bases of the junction left unmatched. The chain's CDR3 is CASRSGRSSGSEETQYF. DNA for the CDR3: TGTGCCAGCAGATCAGGGAGGTCTAGCGGGAGTGAAGAGACCCAGTACTTC.

The chain joins TRBV7-2 to TRBJ1-5; possibly TRBD1 for D (6 bases). Trimming left V 5 bases short and J 4 bases short, with 9 bases between. Germline V gene sequence: CDR1 SGHTA, CDR2 FQGNSA. The CDR3 covers 13 residues. The CDR3 is CASSPQGNQPQHF. DNA of the CDR3: TGTGCCAGCAGCCCGCAGGGGAATCAGCCCCAGCATTTT.

On this clone itself: At one end, the junction sequence differs from germline, possibly due to a read error. The chain combines TRBV6-5 with TRBJ2-3; 9 bases agree with TRBD2. The CDR3 contains 16 residues. CDR1 and CDR2 from the germline V gene are MNHEY and SVGAGI. Here the CDR3 reads CASSYSRGGSRDTQYF. Written as DNA, the CDR3 is TGTGCCAGCAGTTACTCGCGGGGGGGCAGCAGAGATACGCAGTATTTT.

This rearrangement joins TRBV6-5 to TRBJ1-6; TRBD1 aligns across 7 bases. The CDR3 runs 14 residues. The V gene end was trimmed by 7 bases and the J gene end by 7 bases; junction bases not matched to a gene: 7. Germline CDR1 reads MNHEY; CDR2 reads SVGAGI. For the CDR3, the DNA is TGTGCCAGCACCGCGGGACAGCCAAATTCACCCCTCCACTTT. Translation gives CASTAGQPNSPLHF.

The chain has TRBV15 and TRBJ1-2, with unresolved D. Trimming cost V 2 bases and J 4 bases, with 14 bases left between them. The germline V gene has CDR1 LNHNV and CDR2 YYDKDF (reference sequence). This CDR3 region has 15 residues. CDR3 nucleotides: TGTGCCACCAGCAGAAAACGGGAGTCACCCTATGGCTACACCTTC. This translates into CATSRKRESPYGYTF.

The rearrangement uses TRBV4-2 and TRBJ2-1, with D perhaps TRBD2 (5 bases). The length of the CDR3 is 14 residues. Trimming left V 0 bases short and J 4 bases short, with 7 bases between. Germline values: CDR1 LGHNA, CDR2 YNFKEQ. CDR3 DNA sequence: TGTGCCAGCAGCCAAGAAAAGCGGTACAATGAGCAGTTCTTC. It codes for CASSQEKRYNEQFF.

The chain is built from TRBV2 and TRBJ1-2; tentative D call: TRBD1 (5 bases). Germline V CDR1 and CDR2: SNHLY, FYNNEI. This CDR3 comprises 12 residues. The V gene lost 4 bases and the J gene lost 5 bases, with 8 bases spanning the gap. In nucleotides, the CDR3 is TGTGCCAGCAGTGCGGAGGGGTATGGCTACACCTTC. Residues: CASSAEGYGYTF.

The chain uses TRBV4-3 and TRBJ2-1, with TRBD2 matching over 10 bases. CDR1 and CDR2 from the germline V gene are LGHNA and YSLEER. V dropped 0 bases and J dropped 0; count of bases not matched to a gene: 5. The CDR3 sequence is 18 residues long. This CDR3 is CASSQDSSGRYSYNEQFF. CDR3 DNA sequence: TGCGCCAGCAGCCAAGATTCTAGCGGGAGATACTCCTACAATGAGCAGTTCTTC.

The chain is built from TRBV5-4 and TRBJ2-7; perhaps TRBD2 as D (5 bases). The CDR3 covers 15 residues. The germline V and J ends were trimmed by 3 bases and 2 bases, with 15 bases remaining between them. Germline V gene lookup returns CDR1 SGHNT and CDR2 YYREEE (reference sequence). CDR3 sequence: CASSSGILPTYEQYV. The CDR3, as DNA: TGTGCCAGCAGCTCGGGGATTTTGCCGACCTACGAGCAGTACGTC.

This clone was observed a handful of times. The chain combines TRBV5-1 with TRBJ2-3; D perhaps matches TRBD2 (5 bases). Germline CDR1 reads SGHRS; CDR2 reads YFSETQ. This CDR3 is built from 13 residues. V gave up 2 bases and J gave up 5 bases, with 9 bases separating them. CDR3 sequence (DNA): TGCGCCAGCAGCTTCCCCGGGGTAGATACGCAGTATTTT. Its protein is CASSFPGVDTQYF.

In this sample, this clone turned up once. The rearrangement uses TRBV9 and TRBJ2-1, with 9 positions matching TRBD2. Germline assignment: CDR1 SGDLS and CDR2 YYNGEE. The CDR3 consists of 15 residues. J gave up 4 bases and V 2 bases, and 4 bases lay outside the gene matches. CDR3: CASSVGLAAYNEQFF. The CDR3 DNA is TGTGCCAGCAGCGTGGGACTAGCAGCTTACAATGAGCAGTTCTTC.

About this clone: In the same sample, other DNA sequences code for this CDR3. This chain links TRBV9 with TRBJ2-1; weak D call: TRBD1 (6 bases). Germline CDR1 SGDLS, CDR2 YYNGEE. V lost 0 bases, J lost 3 bases, and 13 bases lay in between. The length of the CDR3 is 16 residues. DNA for the CDR3: TGTGCCAGCAGCGTAGGCGTCCCGGGACACTACAATGAGCAGTTCTTC. Protein: CASSVGVPGHYNEQFF.

The chain's CDR3 is CASRAWPVSGRGYGYTF. DNA of the CDR3: TGTGCCAGCAGGGCTTGGCCGGTGTCGGGCAGGGGCTATGGCTACACCTTC. V and J are TRBV2 and TRBJ1-2, with D possibly being TRBD1 (6 bases). The CDR3 covers 17 residues. Germline V lookup: CDR1 SNHLY, CDR2 FYNNEI. Trimming stripped 6 bases from V and 4 bases from J, with 24 bases between. The variable domain in full, with the rest retrieved from reference TRBV2 and TRBJ1-2, is EPEVTQTPSHQVTQMGQEVILRCVPISNHLYFYWYRQILGQKVEFLVSFYNNEISEKSEIFDDQFSVERPDGSNFTLKIRSTKLEDSAMYFCASRAWPVSGRGYGYTFGSGTRLTVV.

The genes are TRBV28 and TRBJ2-1; 8 positions match TRBD2. The germline CDR1 and CDR2 sequences are MDHEN and SYDVKM. V trimming: 7 bases; J trimming: 15 bases; junction bases outside the gene matches: 14. This CDR3 spans 13 amino acids. The chain's CDR3 is CASTSGSITLLFF. CDR3 DNA: TGTGCCAGCACAAGCGGGAGCATTACATTGTTGTTCTTC. The full variable domain, rest sourced from reference TRBV28 and TRBJ2-1, is DVKVTQSSRYLVKRTGEKVFLECVQDMDHENMFWYRQDPGLGLRLIYFSYDVKMKEKGDIPEGYSVSREKKERFSLILESASTNQTSMYLCASTSGSITLLFFGPGTRLTVL.

This clone was seen more than once but under ten times. This rearrangement joins TRBV27 to TRBJ1-2; perhaps TRBD1 as D (6 bases). Trimming shortened V by 3 bases and J by 8 bases, and 10 bases separated the two germline ends. The CDR3 spans 12 residues. Germline CDR1 MNHEY, CDR2 SMNVEV (reference sequence). Written as DNA, the CDR3 is TGTGCCAGCAGTTTTGCAGGGGACGGCTACACCTTC. This gives the protein CASSFAGDGYTF.

The chain carries TRBV10-3 and TRBJ1-2; possible D gene TRBD1, 6 bases. From germline, CDR1 is ENHRY and CDR2 SYGVKD. The length of the CDR3 is 17 residues. Trimming left V 3 bases short and J 4 bases short, with 21 bases between. This CDR3 reads CAISEKGGQGNSYGYTF. CDR3 bases: TGTGCCATCAGTGAAAAGGGGGGGCAGGGAAATTCCTATGGCTACACCTTC.

V is TRBV7-6 and J is TRBJ1-2; D is unresolved. Trimming cost V 5 bases and J 8 bases, with 9 bases left between them. This CDR3 spans 11 amino acids. CDR1 and CDR2 from the germline V gene are SGHVS and FNYEAQ. DNA for the CDR3: TGTGCCAGCAGCCCCGGGTACGGCTACACCTTC. This translates into CASSPGYGYTF.